These T cell receptor beta chains were read from a single sample in a study of regulatory T cells in long-lasting Graves disease. TCRdb reprocessed the multiplex PCR reads with MiXCR, giving one entry per CDR3 protein. The sample holds 350,000 to 550,000 distinct CDR3 sequences, 15% seen once. This sample was shared with a second study, whose subject was T cells in Graves' hyperthyroidism and ophthalmopathy.

Source: peripheral blood mononuclear cells (PBMCs), taken at new diagnosis, from a patient treated with antithyroid drugs. Receptors were obtained from a woman aged 30 to 39 with Graves disease. Both conserved end residues are part of each CDR3. Fields, in order: D gene, CDR3 length, clone size, J gene, V gene, CDR3 DNA, CDR3 protein. The D gene is left open where the match is weak. Only some rows state a clone size, as once, few, many or a class for expanded clones.

TRBD2 14 few TRBJ2-1 TRBV13 TGTACCAGCGAGAGCGGGAGAGGGGCCAATGAGCAGTTCTTC CTSESGRGANEQFF
NA 14 few TRBJ1-1 TRBV6-2/TRBV6-3 TGTGCCAGCAGTTACGGGGGGGAGCACACTGAAGCTTTCTTT CASSYGGEHTEAFF
TRBD2 15 many TRBJ2-7 TRBV20-1 TGCAGTGCGCTCAGCGGGGACTATGGTACGAGCGAGCAGTACTTC CSALSGDYGTSEQYF
NA 16 NA TRBJ2-4 TRBV19 TGTGCCAGTAGTATAGTTCCTAGCTTTAATCAAGGTATTCAGTACTTC CASSIVPSFNQGIQYF
NA 13 few TRBJ2-2 TRBV15 TGTGCCACCAGCAGAGGCAGGGACGGGGAGCTGTTTTTT CATSRGRDGELFF
NA 12 many TRBJ2-5 TRBV11-2 TGTGCCAGCAGCTTCGACCAAGAGACCCAGTACTTC CASSFDQETQYF
NA 13 NA TRBJ2-3 TRBV2 TGTGCCAGCATGAGGGAGAGCACAGATACGCGGTATTTT CASMRESTDTRYF
TRBD1 13 few TRBJ1-1 TRBV29-1 TGCAGCGCAAAAGACAGGGCGAACACTGAAGCTTTCTTT CSAKDRANTEAFF
NA 13 few TRBJ1-6 TRBV7-9 TGTGCCAGCAGCACCGGGATAGTTTCACCCCTCCACTTT CASSTGIVSPLHF
NA 13 many TRBJ2-7 TRBV3-1 TGTGCCAGCAGCCCACCCCTACCCTACGAGCAGTACTTC CASSPPLPYEQYF
NA 14 many TRBJ2-7 TRBV6-1 TGTGCCAGCAGTGAAGCGGGGGCGGACTACGAGCAGTACTTC CASSEAGADYEQYF
TRBD2 13 many TRBJ2-7 TRBV30 TGTGCCGGACGACTAGCGGATCACTACGAGCAGTACTTC CAGRLADHYEQYF
NA 14 many TRBJ2-1 TRBV3-1 TGTGCCAGCAGCCAAGAGGAGACTAGAAGCGAGCAGTTCTTC CASSQEETRSEQFF
NA 18 many TRBJ2-7 TRBV7-9 TGTGCCAGCAGGTCAGCCACCAAGGGACCCGAGAGCTCCTACGAGCAGTACTTC CASRSATKGPESSYEQYF
NA 13 few TRBJ1-5 TRBV20-1 TGCAGTGCTAGTAGCACCAGCAATCAGCCCCAGCATTTT CSASSTSNQPQHF
TRBD1 15 many TRBJ2-2 TRBV7-9 TGTGCCAGCAGACCCGGACAGGGCGGATCCGGGGAGCTGTTTTTT CASRPGQGGSGELFF
TRBD2 16 NA TRBJ2-1 TRBV28 TGTGCCAGCAGTCCTTCTGGAAGCGGGAGGGCCAATGAGCAGTTCTTC CASSPSGSGRANEQFF
TRBD1 15 many TRBJ1-1 TRBV24-1 TGTGCCACCAGTGACACACGGACAGGGAGGACTGAAGCTTTCTTT CATSDTRTGRTEAFF
TRBD1 15 NA TRBJ1-5 TRBV20-1 TGCAGTGCTAGCCAGACAGGGATCGCCTATCAGCCCCAGCATTTT CSASQTGIAYQPQHF
NA 15 NA TRBJ1-1 TRBV15 TGTGCCACCAGCAGAAAAGGGGGTAGGAGCACTGAAGCTTTCTTT CATSRKGGRSTEAFF
NA 12 many TRBJ2-7 TRBV12-3/TRBV12-4 TGTGCCAGCAGCTCTCCCACCTACGAGCAGTACTTC CASSSPTYEQYF
TRBD2 14 NA TRBJ2-3 TRBV20-1 TGCAGTGCTAGAACTAGCGGGCCCGGGGATACGCAGTATTTT CSARTSGPGDTQYF
NA 14 many TRBJ2-5 TRBV2 TGTGCCAGCAACCCTAGCGGGACAGGGGAGACCCAGTACTTC CASNPSGTGETQYF
NA 10 NA TRBJ2-4 TRBV20-1 TGCAGTGCTAGGAGACAGGTTAATTACTTC CSARRQVNYF
TRBD1 14 NA TRBJ2-3 TRBV6-2/TRBV6-3 TGTGCCAGCATCGACAGGGCCTACTACGGTACGCAGTATTTT CASIDRAYYGTQYF
TRBD1 17 NA TRBJ2-3 TRBV14 TGTGCCAGCAGCCAAGATCTCGCACCGGGACAGTGGGCTACGCAGTATTTT CASSQDLAPGQWATQYF
NA 14 few TRBJ1-6 TRBV6-5 TGTGCCAGCAGTTATACAGGGCGGAATTCACCCCTCCACTTT CASSYTGRNSPLHF
TRBD2 16 many TRBJ2-7 TRBV27 TGTGCCAGCTTTAAGGGACTAGCGACGAGCTCCTACGAGCAGTACTTC CASFKGLATSSYEQYF
NA 14 many TRBJ1-5 TRBV2 TGTGCCAGCAGTGAAATCGGCGCCAATCAGCCCCAGCATTTT CASSEIGANQPQHF
TRBD2 15 many TRBJ2-7 TRBV3-1 TGTGCCAGCAGCCCCCTTCGTTCGGGAGGAAGGGAGCAGTACTTC CASSPLRSGGREQYF
NA 12 many TRBJ2-3 TRBV20-1 TGCAGTGCTGAGTTGGGCACAGATACGCAGTATTTT CSAELGTDTQYF
TRBD2 20 many TRBJ2-7 TRBV7-2 TGTGCCAGCAGCTTTAACACCGCGGGACTAGCGGGGAGGAGCTCCTACGAGCAGTACTTC CASSFNTAGLAGRSSYEQYF
NA 14 many TRBJ2-1 TRBV30 TGTGCCTGGAGATTTTCCCCCCAGACGGGTGAGCAGTTCTTC CAWRFSPQTGEQFF
NA 17 NA TRBJ2-3 TRBV3-1 TGTGCCAGCAGCCAACCCTCTAGCGTCCGTAGCACAGATACGCAGTATTTT CASSQPSSVRSTDTQYF
NA 17 many TRBJ2-1 TRBV5-1 TGCGCCAGCAGCTTTCGGGTTCGGGTGGCGGGAACTAGAGAGCAGTTCTTC CASSFRVRVAGTREQFF
TRBD2 16 many TRBJ2-7 TRBV7-9 TGTGCCAGCAACCAATTTCTAGCGGGAGGGTCCTACGAGCAGTACTTC CASNQFLAGGSYEQYF
TRBD2 15 few TRBJ2-7 TRBV29-1 TGCAGCGCCCTGGGGGAGGGGCGGGGGACCTACGAGCAGTACTTC CSALGEGRGTYEQYF
TRBD2 14 NA TRBJ2-2 TRBV12-3/TRBV12-4 TGTGCCAGCAGTTTATCGGGGGGTCCCGGGGAGCTGTTTTTT CASSLSGGPGELFF
NA 13 few TRBJ2-1 TRBV3-1 TGTGCCAGCAGCCACAGGACTACCCCGGAGCAGTTCTTC CASSHRTTPEQFF
TRBD1 16 NA TRBJ2-7 TRBV19 TGTGCCAGTAGCACATCGACAGGGTCGGGAATCTACGAGCAGTACTTC CASSTSTGSGIYEQYF